Reported below is one T cell receptor (beta chain). What it binds is unknown. TCR beta cDNA was made by 5'RACE template switching with UMIs. Reprocessing the 5' RACE reads, TCRdb reports a single entry for every CDR3 protein and omits DNA. The repertoire table contains 350,000 to 500,000 distinct CDR3 sequences. The data were obtained in a study of T cells expressing NK-cell markers. General observations from the study: Certain NKG2C+ T cell clones were expanded, and their HCMV specificity remained unclear. Dominant NKG2C+ clonotypes accounted for roughly 1.0-7.5% of CD8+ T cells in six donors. These clonotypes also led the CD3+CD56-NKG2C+ fraction in a handful of donors.

Looked up from germline, CDR1 is LGHNA and CDR2 is YNFKEQ. CDR3 size: 18 residues. The genes are TRBV4-2 and TRBJ2-2; the TRBD2 assignment by TCRdb is unverifiable without DNA. Sequences were obtained from blood T cells: a sorted CD56 or NKG2C T cell subset, CD4+ or CD8+ T cells, or bulk PBMC T cells (not recorded which). This TCR derives from a woman between 18 and 69 years old in good health. The CDR3: CASSPGLAGGPNTGELFF.